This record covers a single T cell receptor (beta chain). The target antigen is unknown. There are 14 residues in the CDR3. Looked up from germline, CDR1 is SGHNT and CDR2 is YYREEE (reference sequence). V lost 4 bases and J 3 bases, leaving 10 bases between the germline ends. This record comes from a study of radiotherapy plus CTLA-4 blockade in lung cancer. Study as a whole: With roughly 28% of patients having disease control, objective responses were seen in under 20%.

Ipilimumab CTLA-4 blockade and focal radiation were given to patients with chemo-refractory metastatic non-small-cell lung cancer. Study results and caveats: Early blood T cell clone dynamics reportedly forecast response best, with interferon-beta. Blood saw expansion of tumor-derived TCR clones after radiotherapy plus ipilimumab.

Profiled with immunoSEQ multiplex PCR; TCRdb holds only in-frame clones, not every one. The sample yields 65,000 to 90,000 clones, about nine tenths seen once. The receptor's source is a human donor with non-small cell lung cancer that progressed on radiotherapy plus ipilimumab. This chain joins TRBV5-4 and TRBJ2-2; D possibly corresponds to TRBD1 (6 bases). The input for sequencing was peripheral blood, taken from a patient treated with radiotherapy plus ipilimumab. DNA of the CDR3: TGTGCCAGCAGCCAAGGACAGCACACCGGGGAGCTGTTTTTT. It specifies CASSQGQHTGELFF.